This TCR beta chain was identified in a study of siplizumab effects on memory and regulatory T cells. The length of the CDR3 is 19 residues. V gave up 1 base and J gave up 2 bases; unmatched junction bases: 10. Germline assignment: CDR1 SGHDT and CDR2 YYEEEE. As for this clone: The antigen is undetermined.

General study results and limits: The mapping of alloreactive clones to unstimulated subsets covered only a minor fraction of them. Left unconfirmed was the suppressive function of proliferating Tregs from siplizumab cultures. Siplizumab, the agent tested, significantly reduced alloreactive sequences traceable to unstimulated CD4+ memory cells.

About 9.8 x 10^4 TCR templates per sample were sequenced. TCRdb's copy holds only in-frame clones and misses some; the assay was immunoSEQ multiplex PCR. The sample lists approximately 120,000 clones, just over 90% occurring once. Sequenced: Tregs sorted from blood. The chain is built from TRBV5-6 and TRBJ2-2, with 11 bases identical to TRBD2. This clonotype was obtained from a human donor in good health. DNA of the CDR3: TGTGCCAGCAGCTTGCCTGATGTAGCGGGAGGGCTAAACACCGGGGAGCTGTTTTTT. Its protein product is CASSLPDVAGGLNTGELFF.